The entry below gives a single T cell receptor beta chain sequence along with its context. Regions amplified from RNA transcripts were the TCR beta CDR3 regions. Researchers ran a first-round RT-PCR on the TCR CDR3 using the HTBI primer set. TCRdb redid the calling of the multiplex PCR reads with MiXCR, one entry per CDR3 protein. The table lists hundreds of thousands of distinct CDR3 sequences, just under 45% of them singletons, with about 7% in the top ten. The data belong to a study of T cells in Graves' hyperthyroidism and ophthalmopathy. CDR1 is KGHDR, CDR2 SFDVKD, per germline. The length of the CDR3 is 15 residues.

The rearrangement joins TRBV24-1 to TRBJ2-1, with D perhaps TRBD1 (6 bases). The J call could be wrong; TRBJ2-7 is a better fit for the DNA end. The specimen was peripheral blood or thyroid tissue (not recorded which). The clonotype was recovered from an adult man with Graves' disease, either hyperthyroidism or ophthalmopathy (not recorded which). Here the CDR3 reads CATSEGGRADNEQYF. The DNA for the CDR3 is TGTGCCACCAGTGAAGGGGGTCGTGCGGACAATGAGCAGTACTTC.